What follows are 6 T cell receptor beta chains derived from one specimen sequenced in a study of cytomegalovirus exposure and HLA in healthy donors. The primer mix had 60 Vbeta and 13 Jbeta primers. Sequenced by immunoSEQ multiplex PCR; TCRdb stores in-frame clones only, minus some. The sample includes some 150,000 clones, more than 60% of them seen just once. Sequenced material: PBMCs. The receptor source for this set is a female donor in good health and CMV-seronegative.

This chain connects TRBV2 to TRBJ1-5, with D perhaps matching TRBD1 (6 bases). This CDR3 has 15 amino acids. The germline V gene encodes CDR1 SNHLY and CDR2 FYNNEI. The V gene lost 1 base and the J gene lost 3 bases, with 10 bases spanning the gap. CDR3 nucleotide sequence: TGTGCCAGCAGTGAAGGACAGGTGGACAATCAGCCCCAGCATTTT. Amino acid sequence: CASSEGQVDNQPQHF.

The chain couples TRBV7-3 to TRBJ2-5, with 11 bases that match TRBD2. Germline-derived CDR1 and CDR2 are SGHTA and FQGTGA. The CDR3 is 15 amino acids. Losses at the gene ends were 3 bases for V and 5 bases for J; bases not matched to a gene: 5. The CDR3 DNA is TGTGCCAGCAGCTTGACTAGCGGGGCCACGGAGACCCAGTACTTC. It encodes CASSLTSGATETQYF.

The chain recombines TRBV6-6 with TRBJ2-3, with D perhaps TRBD2 (7 bases). Germline V lookup: CDR1 MNHNY, CDR2 SVGAGI (reference sequence). V dropped 7 bases and J dropped 0 bases, with 14 bases sitting between them. The CDR3 contains 15 residues. The CDR3 region is CASTKGGTSTDTQYF. The DNA of the CDR3 is TGTGCCAGCACCAAGGGGGGGACTAGCACAGATACGCAGTATTTT.

The CDR3 DNA reads TGTGCCAGCAGCTCTGGACAGCGGCATGGCTACACCTTC. Amino acids: CASSSGQRHGYTF. The chain links TRBV7-2 to TRBJ1-2, with a possible D match to TRBD1 (6 bases). The length of the CDR3 is 13 residues. The V and J ends lost 4 bases and 6 bases respectively, with 12 bases between them. In germline, CDR1 is SGHTA, CDR2 FQGNSA.

V usage is TRBV5-1 and J usage is TRBJ2-5, with TRBD1 as a possible D gene (6 bases). CDR3 length: 14 residues. V lost 6 bases to trimming and J lost 2 bases, with 14 bases between them. The germline CDR1 and CDR2 sequences are SGHRS and YFSETQ. The CDR3 sequence is CASTENRAQETQYF. CDR3 DNA sequence: TGCGCCAGCACCGAGAACAGGGCTCAAGAGACCCAGTACTTC.

The chain uses TRBV5-3 and TRBJ1-5; the match to TRBD1 covers 7 bases. TRBV5-3 is noted as an ORF with a role that remains uncertain. The CDR3 is 17 residues long. Trimming removed 5 bases from V and 0 bases from J; junction bases left unmatched: 11. Written as DNA, the CDR3 is TGTGCCAGAAGGTCGGGACAGCAACCGTATAGCAATCAGCCCCAGCATTTT. This sequence encodes CARRSGQQPYSNQPQHF.